This TCR beta chain was sequenced during a study of patients and donors after allogeneic stem cell transplantation. Each CDR3 protein is one row after TCRdb ran MiXCR on the RT-PCR reads. The table records about 150,000 distinct CDR3 sequences, 37% of them present only once. This clonotype was seen a handful of times. In germline, CDR1 is SQVTM, CDR2 ANQGSEA. V was shortened by 3 bases and J by 1 base, with 6 bases between the two germline ends. This CDR3 is 12 amino acids long. The TCR was taken from a human donor who was either an allogeneic HSCT recipient or a stem cell or donor lymphocyte infusion donor (not recorded which). It is not recorded whose cells these are; they may come from a transplant donor. The sample comprised blood, either unsorted or a sorted T cell fraction (not recorded which). V and J are TRBV29-1 and TRBJ1-1; the D is unclear. The CDR3 region has the DNA TGCAGCGTTGAGAAACAGAACACTGAAGCTTTCTTT. Protein: CSVEKQNTEAFF.